The 2 T cell receptor beta chains below all came from one sample that was sequenced in a study of T-cell reconstitution after alpha-beta-depleted transplantation in children. Preparation of the TCRbeta library was carried out with unique molecular identifiers. TCRdb analysed the PCR reads with MiXCR anew, one entry per CDR3 protein. The data hold 98,000 or so distinct CDR3 sequences, with 5% to 7% observed a single time. Sequencing used PBMCs, mostly from graft donor cells, obtained 360 days after TCRalphabeta/CD19-depleted stem cell transplant. The receptors stem from a male patient between 2 and 10 years old who had a stem cell transplant for acute lymphoblastic leukemia, so the T cells may come from the graft donor.

In this sample, this clonotype turned up many times. This chain connects TRBV29-1 to TRBJ1-1; no firm D call. CDR3 length: 12 amino acids. V was pared by 3 bases and J by 5 bases, with 10 bases between. Germline V gene sequence: CDR1 SQVTM, CDR2 ANQGSEA. The CDR3 sequence: CSVEEGVTEAFF. CDR3 in DNA: TGCAGCGTTGAGGAGGGAGTTACTGAAGCTTTCTTT.

This clonotype was picked up many times. The genes are TRBV7-2 and TRBJ2-7; TRBD1 matches at 9 bases. The length of the CDR3 is 14 residues. V shed 5 bases and J 3 bases; nucleotides not matched to a gene: 5. The germline V gene has CDR1 SGHTA and CDR2 FQGNSA. The CDR3, as DNA: TGTGCCAGCAGCCAATCGACAGGGGGCTACGAGCAGTACTTC. Translation: CASSQSTGGYEQYF.